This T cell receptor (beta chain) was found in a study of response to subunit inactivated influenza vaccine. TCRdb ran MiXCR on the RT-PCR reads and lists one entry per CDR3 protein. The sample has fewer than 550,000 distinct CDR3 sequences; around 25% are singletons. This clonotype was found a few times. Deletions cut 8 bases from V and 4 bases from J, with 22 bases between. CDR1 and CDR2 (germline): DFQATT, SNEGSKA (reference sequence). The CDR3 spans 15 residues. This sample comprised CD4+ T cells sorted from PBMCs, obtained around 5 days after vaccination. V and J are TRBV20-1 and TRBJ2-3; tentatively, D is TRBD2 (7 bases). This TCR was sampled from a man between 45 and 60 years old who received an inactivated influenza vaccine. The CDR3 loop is CSTPLEGGGSDTQYF. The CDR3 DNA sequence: TGCAGTACCCCTTTGGAGGGAGGGGGATCAGATACGCAGTATTTT.